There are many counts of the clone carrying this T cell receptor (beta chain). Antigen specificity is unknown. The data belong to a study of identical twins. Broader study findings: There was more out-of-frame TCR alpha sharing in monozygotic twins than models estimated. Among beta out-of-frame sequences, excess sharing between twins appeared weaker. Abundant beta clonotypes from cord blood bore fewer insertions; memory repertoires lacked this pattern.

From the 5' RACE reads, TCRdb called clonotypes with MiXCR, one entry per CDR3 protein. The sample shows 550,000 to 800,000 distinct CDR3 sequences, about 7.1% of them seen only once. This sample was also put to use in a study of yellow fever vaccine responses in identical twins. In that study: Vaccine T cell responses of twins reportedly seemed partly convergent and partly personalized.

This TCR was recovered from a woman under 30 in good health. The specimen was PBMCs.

Here the CDR3 DNA reads TGTGCCAGCAGTGAAGTTGGCAGCTCCTACGAGCAGTACTTC. Protein product: CASSEVGSSYEQYF. The V gene is TRBV25-1, the J gene TRBJ2-7, with D hard to call. Trimming pared 2 bases from V and 0 bases from J, leaving 8 bases between. Germline CDR1 reads MGHDK; CDR2 reads SYGVNS. This CDR3 comprises 14 residues.